The 20 T cell receptor beta chains in this list originate from one sample, sequenced in a study of prognosis after radiotherapy for stage I lung cancer. Amplification of TCR beta CDR3 from genomic DNA used two-round multiplex PCR. During first-round PCR, primers specific to each TRBV and TRBJ gene were used. Each CDR3 protein gets one entry after TCRdb re-called the multiplex PCR reads with MiXCR. The sample yields about 36,000 distinct CDR3 sequences, less than 40% seen once. The starting material was PBMCs, obtained before or after stereotactic body radiation therapy (not recorded which). The receptors derive from a donor at least 50 years old with non-small cell lung cancer.

This clonotype came up many times. The J gene is TRBJ1-2, the V gene TRBV28, with no clear D. V lost 6 bases, J lost 2 bases, and 7 bases lay in between. Looked up from germline, CDR1 is MDHEN and CDR2 is SYDVKM. The CDR3 has 12 residues. The CDR3 region is CASSLPNYGYTF. The CDR3 region has the DNA TGTGCCAGCAGCCTTCCGAACTATGGCTACACCTTC.

This clonotype was seen many times. This chain connects TRBV20-1 to TRBJ2-7; 7 bases line up with TRBD1. CDR1 is DFQATT and CDR2 is SNEGSKA in the germline V gene (reference sequence). The CDR3 sequence is 15 residues long. Trimming took 0 bases from V and 0 from J; bases not matched to a gene: 5. CDR3 region: CSARDPGQSSYEQYF. CDR3 nucleotide sequence: TGCAGTGCTAGAGATCCGGGACAGTCCTCCTACGAGCAGTACTTC.

This clonotype has just a few counts. A much larger clone sits a single nucleotide away, making a read error possible. The CDR3 loop reads CASSVEDNPYEQYF. In DNA, the CDR3 is TGTGCCAGCAGTGTTGAGGACAATCCCTACGAGCAGTACTTC. The V and J genes are TRBV9 and TRBJ2-7; possibly TRBD1 for D (5 bases). CDR1 and CDR2 (germline): SGDLS, YYNGEE. This CDR3 spans 14 amino acids. Deletions cut 5 bases from V and 2 bases from J, with 14 bases between.

This clonotype was detected ten times or more. V is TRBV29-1 and J is TRBJ1-1; D unresolved. V lost 6 bases and J lost 5, with 4 bases in between. Germline assignment: CDR1 SQVTM and CDR2 ANQGSEA. The CDR3 is 9 residues long. Here the CDR3 DNA reads TGCAGCGTAGGGACTGAAGCTTTCTTT. Its translation: CSVGTEAFF.

This clonotype has ten or more counts. The chain joins TRBV6-1 to TRBJ1-1; D gene uncertain. V lost 3 bases and J lost 4, with 12 bases in between. The CDR3 has 14 residues. Per germline, CDR1 MNHNS and CDR2 SASEGT. In nucleotides, the CDR3 is TGTGCCAGCAGTGACGGATGGGCTAGCACTGAAGCTTTCTTT. Amino acid sequence: CASSDGWASTEAFF.

The J gene is TRBJ2-1, the V gene TRBV4-1; D unresolved. The V gene's germline CDR1 is MGHRA and CDR2 YSYEKL. Deletions cut 5 bases from V and 0 bases from J, with 17 bases between. The CDR3 runs to 17 residues. CDR3 loop: CASSSNLLGLSYNEQFF. The CDR3 DNA sequence: TGCGCCAGCAGCTCAAACCTCCTGGGCCTCTCCTACAATGAGCAGTTCTTC.

Ten or more counts support this clonotype. The V and J genes are TRBV10-2 and TRBJ1-1; the D gene is possibly TRBD1 (5 bases). V lost 2 bases and J 4 bases, leaving 8 bases between the germline ends. The length of the CDR3 is 13 residues. The germline V gene has CDR1 WSHSY and CDR2 SAAADI. The CDR3, as DNA: TGCGCCAGCAGTGAGGGGGACGGCACTGAAGCTTTCTTT. Its protein is CASSEGDGTEAFF.

The rearrangement uses TRBV6-5 and TRBJ1-6; the D is unclear. The V gene lost 5 bases and the J gene lost 14 bases, with 22 bases spanning the gap. Looked up from germline, CDR1 is MNHEY and CDR2 is SVGAGI. This CDR3 is 15 amino acids long. The CDR3 spells CASSEKEVLRTALHF. The CDR3 coding sequence is TGTGCCAGCAGTGAAAAGGAGGTGCTGCGGACGGCCCTCCACTTT.

On this clonotype itself: At one boundary the junction diverges from the germline segment, which might be a read error. The CDR3 sequence: CSSSGWTVRETQYF. DNA of the CDR3: TGTTCCAGCAGTGGTTGGACAGTTCGGGAGACCCAGTACTTC. This chain connects TRBV6-1 to TRBJ2-5; maybe TRBD1 (6 bases). CDR1 MNHNS and CDR2 SASEGT come from the germline V gene. This CDR3 has 14 amino acids.

Concerning this clonotype: A read error may explain this, as a much larger clone is one base away. V gene TRBV30 combines with J gene TRBJ2-7; D not resolved. The CDR3 totals 14 residues. The germline CDR1 and CDR2 sequences are GTSNPN and SVGIG (reference sequence). This chain's CDR3 is CAWSAGRRSYDQCF. The CDR3 DNA sequence: TGTGCCTGGAGCGCTGGACGGCGCTCCTACGATCAGTGCTTC.

This clonotype has a count of ten or more. The rearrangement links TRBV15 to TRBJ2-5, with 12 nucleotides matching TRBD2. The junction had 7 bases not matched to a gene; V was cut back by 0 bases and J by 5 bases. From germline, CDR1 is LNHNV and CDR2 YYDKDF (reference sequence). This CDR3 contains 17 residues. In DNA form, the CDR3 reads TGTGCCACCAGCAGAGATAAAATAGGACTAGCGGGGGAGACCCAGTACTTC. Amino acid sequence: CATSRDKIGLAGETQYF. The variable domain in full, completed from reference TRBV15 and TRBJ2-5, reads DAMVIQNPRYQVTQFGKPVTLSCSQTLNHNVMYWYQQKSSQAPKLLFHYYDKDFNNEADTPDNFQSRRPNTSFCFLDIRSPGLGDTAMYLCATSRDKIGLAGETQYFGPGTRLLVL.

There are many counts of this clonotype. This may be a read error: a much more frequent sequence differs by one nucleotide. This chain uses TRBV19 with TRBJ2-7, with TRBD1 identical over 10 bases. Germline CDR1 is LNHDA and CDR2 is SQIVND (reference sequence). The CDR3 is 15 residues long. CDR3 nucleotides: TGTGCCAGTAGTACCGGGACAGGGGTAGGCTACGAGCAGTGCTTC. The encoded protein is CASSTGTGVGYEQCF.

This clonotype showed up many times. This chain uses TRBV7-9 with TRBJ2-7; 7 positions match TRBD1. CDR1 is SEHNR and CDR2 is FQNEAQ in the germline V gene (reference sequence). After removal of 5 bases from V and 2 bases from J, the junction contained 3 bases not matched to a gene. The CDR3 is 13 residues long. The CDR3 region is CASSPQGAYEQYF. The CDR3 DNA is TGTGCCAGCAGCCCGCAGGGGGCCTACGAGCAGTACTTC.

Turning to this clonotype: A much larger clonotype is one base distant, so this may be a read error. The chain couples TRBV24-1 to TRBJ2-5; 7 bases align to TRBD2. J was trimmed by 4 bases and V by 4 bases; bases with no gene match: 11. CDR3 length: 16 residues. In germline, CDR1 is KGHDR, CDR2 SFDVKD. CDR3 residues: CATSEPTSRVRETQYF. The CDR3 DNA follows: TGTGCCACCAGTGAACCGACTAGCCGGGTACGAGAGACCCAGTACTTC.

With respect to this clonotype: The junction differs from germline at one of its ends, possibly a read error. The chain combines TRBV11-3 with TRBJ2-7; D gene uncertain. The CDR3 totals 15 residues. Germline V gene data show CDR1 as SGHNT and CDR2 as YENEEA. The chain's CDR3 is CAGSLDGTPSYEKYF. In DNA form, the CDR3 reads TGTGCCGGCAGCTTAGATGGAACACCGTCCTACGAGAAGTACTTC.

With regard to this clonotype: This probably arose from a read error, given a far larger clone one base away. The chain is built from TRBV6-2 or TRBV6-3 and TRBJ1-1; 7 nucleotides match TRBD1. The CDR3 is 14 amino acids. The germline V gene has CDR1 MNHEY and CDR2 SVGEGT. The CDR3 spells CASSYQLRGTEALF. CDR3 nucleotides: TGTGCCAGCAGTTACCAGCTCAGGGGGACTGAAGCTTTATTT.

In this sample, this clonotype turned up many times. V usage is TRBV9 and J usage is TRBJ2-1; TRBD2 aligns across 7 bases. The CDR3 is made up of 15 amino acids. Looked up from germline, CDR1 is SGDLS and CDR2 is YYNGEE. With 0 bases clipped from V and 9 bases from J, the junction kept 9 bases outside the gene matches. Here the CDR3 DNA reads TGTGCCAGCAGCGTAGCTCCCGGGGGGATCGGTGAGCAGTTCTTC. Translation: CASSVAPGGIGEQFF.

This clonotype showed up just once. In nucleotides, the CDR3 is TGTGCCAGCAGTTTCAACCCGCCGGGACAGGGGACCTGTGAGCTGTTTTTT. This translates into CASSFNPPGQGTCELFF. The chain is built from TRBV12-3 or TRBV12-4 and TRBJ2-2; the match to TRBD1 covers 10 bases. V lost 3 bases to trimming and J lost 11 bases; unmatched junction nucleotides: 15. The CDR3 runs 17 residues.

This chain joins TRBV9 and TRBJ1-4; TRBD1 matches 9 bases. Losses at the gene ends were 8 bases for V and 0 bases for J; bases not matched to a gene: 8. CDR1 and CDR2 from the germline V gene are SGDLS and YYNGEE. CDR3 length: 16 residues. CDR3 DNA: TGTGCCAGAAACAGGGGGCCTCTCGCAACTAATGAAAAACTGTTTTTT. This translates into CARNRGPLATNEKLFF.

This clonotype was picked up many times. V gene TRBV27 combines with J gene TRBJ2-3; 11 bases are a match to TRBD2. Trimming removed 2 bases from V and 2 bases from J; junction bases left unmatched: 3. CDR3 size: 16 residues. Germline V CDR1 and CDR2: MNHEY, SMNVEV (reference sequence). The CDR3 DNA reads as TGTGCCAGCAGTTTAGGACTAGCGGGTTACACAGATACGCAGTATTTT. Residues: CASSLGLAGYTDTQYF.